The sequence of this TCR beta chain was determined in a study of shared clonotypes between healthy human individuals. Whole-study results and caveats: Represented diversity, genetic and exposure-history alike, was limited by few donors.

At least ten counts were recorded for this clone. Its antigen is unidentified. CD8 memory cells included CD45RO+ cells plus CCR7-negative CD45RA+ TemRA cells. Germline V gives CDR1 MRHNA, CDR2 SNTAGT. V was clipped by 6 bases and J by 10 bases; unmatched bases: 10. CDR3 length equals 14 residues. Sequenced by immunoSEQ multiplex PCR; TCRdb stores in-frame clones only, minus some. The sample includes around 88,000 clones, 60% to 70% of them seen just once. Sequences were obtained from memory CD8+ T cells sorted from blood. Subset here: CD45RO+ cells pooled with CCR7-negative TemRA cells. This receptor was taken from a man aged 30 to 39 in good health. The genes are TRBV6-4 and TRBJ2-1; the match to TRBD2 covers 9 bases. The DNA of the CDR3 is TGTGCCAGCAGCTCCGGGACTAGCCCGGGGGAGCAGTTCTTC. Translating gives CASSSGTSPGEQFF.